This TCR beta chain was sequenced for a study of blood T cell repertoires in COVID-19. The CDR3 contains 13 residues. J was trimmed by 10 bases and V by 1 base; bases with no gene match: 5. The germline V gene encodes CDR1 GTSNPN and CDR2 SVGIG (reference sequence). The protocol was immunoSEQ multiplex PCR, while the TCRdb copy is restricted to in-frame clones and leaves out a portion. The sample contains fewer than 500,000 clones, about 89% of which appear only once. The rearrangement links TRBV30 to TRBJ1-2, with 11 bases lining up with TRBD1. The TCR was taken from a young woman with acute or convalescent COVID-19. The sequenced sample consisted of peripheral blood. CDR3 loop: CAWSARTGGAYTF. The DNA for the CDR3 is TGTGCCTGGAGTGCCAGGACAGGGGGCGCCTACACCTTC. Using reference TRBV30 and TRBJ1-2 for the parts outside the CDR3, the full variable domain is SQTIHQWPATLVQPVGSPLSLECTVEGTSNPNLYWYRQAAGRGLQLLFYSVGIGQISSEVPQNLSASRPQDRQFILSSKKLLLSDSGFYLCAWSARTGGAYTFGSGTRLTVV.